This T cell receptor (beta chain) was documented in a study of blood T cell repertoires in COVID-19. For the study at large: From T cells, B-cell-depleted T cells, or PBMCs came the material, which was cDNA or gDNA.

TCRdb's table, derived via immunoSEQ multiplex PCR, lists solely in-frame clones and lacks some. This table holds 130,000 to 150,000 clones, over 80% found once. There are 14 residues in the CDR3. The V gene's germline CDR1 is SGDLS and CDR2 YYNGEE. Losses at the gene ends were 6 bases for V and 2 bases for J; bases not matched to a gene: 6. V is TRBV9 and J is TRBJ2-3; TRBD1 matches 7 bases. Sequencing was carried out using PBMCs or T cells enriched from blood (not recorded which). The receptor was derived from a woman aged 45-59 years who had been exposed to COVID-19. The CDR3 protein is CASNPTGTTDTQYF. DNA of the CDR3: TGTGCCAGCAACCCGACAGGGACCACAGATACGCAGTATTTT.